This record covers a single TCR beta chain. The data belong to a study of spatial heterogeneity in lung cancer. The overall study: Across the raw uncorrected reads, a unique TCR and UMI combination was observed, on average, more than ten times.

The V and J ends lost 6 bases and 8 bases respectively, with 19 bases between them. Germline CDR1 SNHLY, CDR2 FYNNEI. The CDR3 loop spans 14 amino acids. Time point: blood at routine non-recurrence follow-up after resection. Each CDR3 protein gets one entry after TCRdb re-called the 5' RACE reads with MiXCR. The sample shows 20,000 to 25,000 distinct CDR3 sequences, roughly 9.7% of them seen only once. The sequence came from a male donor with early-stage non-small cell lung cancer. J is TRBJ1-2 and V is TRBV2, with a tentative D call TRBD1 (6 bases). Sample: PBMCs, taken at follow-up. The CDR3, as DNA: TGTGCCAGCAGGGCATTCGGACAGAGACGCGGCTACACCTTC. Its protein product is CASRAFGQRRGYTF.